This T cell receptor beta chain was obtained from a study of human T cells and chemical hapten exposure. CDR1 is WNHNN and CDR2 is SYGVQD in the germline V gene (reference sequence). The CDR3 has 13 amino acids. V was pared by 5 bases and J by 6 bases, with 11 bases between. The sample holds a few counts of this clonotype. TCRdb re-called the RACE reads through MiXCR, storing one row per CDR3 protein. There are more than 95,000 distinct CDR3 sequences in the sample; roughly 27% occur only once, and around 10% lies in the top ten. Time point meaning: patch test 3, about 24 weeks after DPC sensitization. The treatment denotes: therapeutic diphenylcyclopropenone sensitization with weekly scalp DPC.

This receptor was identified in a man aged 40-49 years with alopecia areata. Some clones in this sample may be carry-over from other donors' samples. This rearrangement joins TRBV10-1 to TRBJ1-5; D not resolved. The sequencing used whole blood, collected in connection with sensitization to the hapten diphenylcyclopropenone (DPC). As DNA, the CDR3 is TGCGCCAGCAGTCCGTCGCCCGGTCAGCCCCAGCATTTT. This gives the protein CASSPSPGQPQHF.